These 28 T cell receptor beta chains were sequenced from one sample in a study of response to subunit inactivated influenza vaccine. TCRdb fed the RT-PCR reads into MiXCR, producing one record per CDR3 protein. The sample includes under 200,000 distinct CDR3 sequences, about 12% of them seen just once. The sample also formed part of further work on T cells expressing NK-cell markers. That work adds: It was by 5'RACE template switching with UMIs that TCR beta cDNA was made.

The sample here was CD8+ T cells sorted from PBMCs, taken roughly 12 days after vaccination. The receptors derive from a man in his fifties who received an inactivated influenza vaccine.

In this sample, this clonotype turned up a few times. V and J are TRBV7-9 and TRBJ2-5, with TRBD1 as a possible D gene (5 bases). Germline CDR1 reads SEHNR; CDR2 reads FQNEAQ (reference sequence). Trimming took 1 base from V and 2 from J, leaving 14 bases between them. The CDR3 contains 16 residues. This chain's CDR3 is CASSLVQGFPQETQYF. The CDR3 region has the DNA TGTGCCAGCAGCTTAGTCCAGGGTTTCCCGCAAGAGACCCAGTACTTC.

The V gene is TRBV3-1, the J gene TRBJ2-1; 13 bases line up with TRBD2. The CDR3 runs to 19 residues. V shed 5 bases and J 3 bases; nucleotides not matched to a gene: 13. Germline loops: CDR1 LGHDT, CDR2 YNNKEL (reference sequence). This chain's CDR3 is CASSAEGLAGSTGYNEQFF. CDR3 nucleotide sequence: TGTGCCAGCAGCGCCGAGGGACTAGCGGGATCAACTGGCTACAATGAGCAGTTCTTC.

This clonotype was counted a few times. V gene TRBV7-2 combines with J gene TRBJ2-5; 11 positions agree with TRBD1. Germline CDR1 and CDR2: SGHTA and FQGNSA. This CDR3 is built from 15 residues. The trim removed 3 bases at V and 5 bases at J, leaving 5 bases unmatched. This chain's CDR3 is CASSLWDRGRETQYF. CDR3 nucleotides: TGTGCCAGCAGCTTGTGGGACAGGGGGAGGGAGACCCAGTACTTC.

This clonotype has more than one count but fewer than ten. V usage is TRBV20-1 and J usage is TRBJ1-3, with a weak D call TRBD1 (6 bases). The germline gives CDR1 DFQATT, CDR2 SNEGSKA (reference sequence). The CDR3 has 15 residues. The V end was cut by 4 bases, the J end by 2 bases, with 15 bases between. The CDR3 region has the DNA TGCAGTGCTAAAAGAACAGGGCCTACTGGAAACACCATATATTTT. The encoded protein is CSAKRTGPTGNTIYF.

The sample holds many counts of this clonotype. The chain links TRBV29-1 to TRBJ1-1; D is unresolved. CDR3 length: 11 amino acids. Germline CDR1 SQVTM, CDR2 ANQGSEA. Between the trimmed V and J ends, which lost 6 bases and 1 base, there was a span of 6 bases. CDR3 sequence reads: CSVDKNTEAFF. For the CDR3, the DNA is TGCAGCGTGGATAAGAACACTGAAGCTTTCTTT. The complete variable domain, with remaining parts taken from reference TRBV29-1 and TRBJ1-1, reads SAVISQKPSRDICQRGTSLTIQCQVDSQVTMMFWYRQQPGQSLTLIATANQGSEATYESGFVIDKFPISRPNLTFSTLTVSNMSPEDSSIYLCSVDKNTEAFFGQGTRLTVV.

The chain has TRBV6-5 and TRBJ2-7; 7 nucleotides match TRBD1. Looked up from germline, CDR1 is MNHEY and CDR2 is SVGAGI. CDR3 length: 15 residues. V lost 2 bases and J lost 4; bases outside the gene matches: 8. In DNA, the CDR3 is TGTGCCAGCAGTTACCTGACAGGGAAGCTATACGAGCAGTACTTC. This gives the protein CASSYLTGKLYEQYF.

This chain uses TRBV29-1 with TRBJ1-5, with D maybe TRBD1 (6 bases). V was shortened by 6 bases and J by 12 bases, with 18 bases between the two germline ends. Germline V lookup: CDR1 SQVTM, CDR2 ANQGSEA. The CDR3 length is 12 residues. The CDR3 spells CSVVGGQGLQHF. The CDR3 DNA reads TGCAGCGTCGTCGGGGGGCAGGGTCTCCAGCATTTT. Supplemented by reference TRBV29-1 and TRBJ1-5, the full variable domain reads SAVISQKPSRDICQRGTSLTIQCQVDSQVTMMFWYRQQPGQSLTLIATANQGSEATYESGFVIDKFPISRPNLTFSTLTVSNMSPEDSSIYLCSVVGGQGLQHFGDGTRLSIL.

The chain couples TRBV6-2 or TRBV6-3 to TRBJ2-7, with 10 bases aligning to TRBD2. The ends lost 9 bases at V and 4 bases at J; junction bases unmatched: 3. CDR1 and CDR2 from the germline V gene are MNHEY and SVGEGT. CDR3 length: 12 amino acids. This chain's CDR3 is CASGLAVYEQYF. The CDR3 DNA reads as TGTGCCAGTGGACTAGCGGTGTACGAGCAGTACTTC.

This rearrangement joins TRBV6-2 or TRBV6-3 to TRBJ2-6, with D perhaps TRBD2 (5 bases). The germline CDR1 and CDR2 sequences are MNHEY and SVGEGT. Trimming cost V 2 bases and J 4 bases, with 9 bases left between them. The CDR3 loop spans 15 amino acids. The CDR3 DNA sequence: TGTGCCAGCAGTTACGTCGGGATCGGGGCCAACGTCCTGACTTTC. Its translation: CASSYVGIGANVLTF.

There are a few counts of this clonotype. CDR3 sequence: CASSLELGYYEQYF. CDR3 DNA: TGTGCCAGCAGCTTAGAGTTGGGGTACTACGAGCAGTACTTC. J is TRBJ2-7 and V is TRBV11-2; the D is unclear. Looked up from germline, CDR1 is SGHAT and CDR2 is FQNNGV. CDR3 size: 14 residues. V shed 0 bases and J shed 3 bases, with 9 bases lying between them.

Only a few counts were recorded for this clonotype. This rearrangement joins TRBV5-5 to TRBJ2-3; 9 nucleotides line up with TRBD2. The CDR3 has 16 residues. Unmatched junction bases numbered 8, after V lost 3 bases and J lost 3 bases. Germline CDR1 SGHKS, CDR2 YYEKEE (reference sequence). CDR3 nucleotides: TGTGCCAGCAGCTGGGACTTAGCGGGGGCGACAGATACGCAGTATTTT. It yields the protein CASSWDLAGATDTQYF.

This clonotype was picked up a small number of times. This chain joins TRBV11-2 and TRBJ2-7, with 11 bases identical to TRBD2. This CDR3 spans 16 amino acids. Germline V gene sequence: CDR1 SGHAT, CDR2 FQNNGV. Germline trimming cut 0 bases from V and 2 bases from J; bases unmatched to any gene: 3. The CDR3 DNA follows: TGTGCCAGCAGCTTAGATTTAGCGGGGGGGCCCTACGAGCAGTACTTC. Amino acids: CASSLDLAGGPYEQYF. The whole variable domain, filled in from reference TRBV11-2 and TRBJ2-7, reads EAGVAQSPRYKIIEKRQSVAFWCNPISGHATLYWYQQILGQGPKLLIQFQNNGVVDDSQLPKDRFSAERLKGVDSTLKIQPAKLEDSAVYLCASSLDLAGGPYEQYFGPGTRLTVT.

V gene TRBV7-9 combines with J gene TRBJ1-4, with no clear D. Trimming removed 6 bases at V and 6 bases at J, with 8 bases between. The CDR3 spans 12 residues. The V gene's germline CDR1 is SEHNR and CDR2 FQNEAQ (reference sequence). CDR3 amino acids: CASSFGYEKLFF. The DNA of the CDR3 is TGTGCCAGCAGTTTTGGCTATGAAAAACTGTTTTTT.

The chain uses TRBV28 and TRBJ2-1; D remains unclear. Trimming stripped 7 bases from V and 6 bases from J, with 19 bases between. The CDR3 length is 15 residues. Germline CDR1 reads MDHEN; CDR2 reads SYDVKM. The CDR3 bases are TGTGCCAGCACCGCAACCCGGGCCCCGGGCAATGAGCAGTTCTTC. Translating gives CASTATRAPGNEQFF.

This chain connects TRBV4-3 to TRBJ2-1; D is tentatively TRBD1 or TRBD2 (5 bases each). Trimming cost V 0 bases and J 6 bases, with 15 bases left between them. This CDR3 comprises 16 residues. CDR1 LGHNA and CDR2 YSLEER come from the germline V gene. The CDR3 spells CASSQELYGATNEQFF. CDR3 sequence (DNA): TGCGCCAGCAGCCAAGAATTATACGGGGCTACCAATGAGCAGTTCTTC.

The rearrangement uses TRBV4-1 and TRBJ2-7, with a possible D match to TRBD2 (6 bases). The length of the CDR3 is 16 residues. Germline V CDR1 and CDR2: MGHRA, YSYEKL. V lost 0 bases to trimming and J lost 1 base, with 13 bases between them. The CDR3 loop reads CASSQEPGEGSYEQYF. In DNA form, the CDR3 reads TGCGCCAGCAGCCAAGAACCGGGAGAGGGGTCCTACGAGCAGTACTTC.

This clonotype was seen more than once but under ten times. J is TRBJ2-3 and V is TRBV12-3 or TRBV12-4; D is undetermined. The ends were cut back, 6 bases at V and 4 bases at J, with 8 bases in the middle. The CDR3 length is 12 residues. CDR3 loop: CASSPNPDTQYF. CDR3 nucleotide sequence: TGTGCCAGCAGCCCCAACCCAGATACGCAGTATTTT.

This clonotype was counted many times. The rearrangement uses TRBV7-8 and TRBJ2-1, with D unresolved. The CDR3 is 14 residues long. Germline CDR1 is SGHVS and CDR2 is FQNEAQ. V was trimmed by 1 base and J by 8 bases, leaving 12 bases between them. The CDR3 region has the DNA TGTGCCAGCAGCTTAGGTGCTACTTGGGATGAGCAGTTCTTC. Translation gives CASSLGATWDEQFF.

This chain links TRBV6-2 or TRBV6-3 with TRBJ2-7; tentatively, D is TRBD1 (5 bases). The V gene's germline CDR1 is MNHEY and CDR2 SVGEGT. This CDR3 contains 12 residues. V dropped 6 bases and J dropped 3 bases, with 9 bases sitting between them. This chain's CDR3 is CASRPDSYEQYF. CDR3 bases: TGTGCCAGCAGACCTGACAGCTACGAGCAGTACTTC.

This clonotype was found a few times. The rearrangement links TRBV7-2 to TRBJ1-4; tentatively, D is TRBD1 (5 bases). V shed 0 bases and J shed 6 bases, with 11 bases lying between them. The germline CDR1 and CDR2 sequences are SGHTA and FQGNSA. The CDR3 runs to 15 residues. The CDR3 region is CASSLAPGSYEKLFF. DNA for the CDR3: TGTGCCAGCAGCTTAGCCCCAGGGTCCTATGAAAAACTGTTTTTT.

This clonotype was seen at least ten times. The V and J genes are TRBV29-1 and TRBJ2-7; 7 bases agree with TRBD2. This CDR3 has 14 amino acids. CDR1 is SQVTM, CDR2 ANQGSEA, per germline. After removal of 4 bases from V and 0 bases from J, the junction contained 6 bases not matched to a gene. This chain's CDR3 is CSVATGGSSYEQYF. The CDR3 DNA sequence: TGCAGCGTTGCGACCGGGGGGAGCTCCTACGAGCAGTACTTC.

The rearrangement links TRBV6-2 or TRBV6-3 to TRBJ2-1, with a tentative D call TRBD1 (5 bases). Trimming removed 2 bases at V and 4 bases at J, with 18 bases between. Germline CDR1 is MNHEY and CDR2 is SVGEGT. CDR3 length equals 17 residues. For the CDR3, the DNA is TGTGCCAGCAGTTACAGCGTCAGGGCGCCTACTTACAATGAGCAGTTCTTC. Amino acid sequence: CASSYSVRAPTYNEQFF.

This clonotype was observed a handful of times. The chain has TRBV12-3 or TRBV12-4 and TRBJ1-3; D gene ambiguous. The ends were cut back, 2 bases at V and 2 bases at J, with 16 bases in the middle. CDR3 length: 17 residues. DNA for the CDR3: TGTGCCAGCAGTTTAAATTCCTTCCTGTTTACTGGAAACACCATATATTTT. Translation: CASSLNSFLFTGNTIYF.

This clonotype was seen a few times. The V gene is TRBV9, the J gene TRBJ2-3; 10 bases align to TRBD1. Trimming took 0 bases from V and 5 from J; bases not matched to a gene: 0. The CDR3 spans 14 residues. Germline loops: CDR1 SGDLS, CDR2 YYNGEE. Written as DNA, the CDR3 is TGTGCCAGCAGCGTAGGGGACAGGGGAGATACGCAGTATTTT. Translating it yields CASSVGDRGDTQYF.

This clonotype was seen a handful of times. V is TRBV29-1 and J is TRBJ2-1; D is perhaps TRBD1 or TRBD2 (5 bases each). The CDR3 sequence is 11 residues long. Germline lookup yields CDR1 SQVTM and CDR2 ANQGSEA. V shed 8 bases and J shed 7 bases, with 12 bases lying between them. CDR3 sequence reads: CSPLGENEQFF. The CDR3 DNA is TGCAGCCCGTTGGGGGAAAATGAGCAGTTCTTC.

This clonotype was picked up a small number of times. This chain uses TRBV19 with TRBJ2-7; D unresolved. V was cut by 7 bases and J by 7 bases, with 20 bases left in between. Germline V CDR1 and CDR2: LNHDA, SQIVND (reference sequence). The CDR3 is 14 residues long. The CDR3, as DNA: TGTGCCAGTACTCCAGCCGTAGGGTTGGGTGAGCAGTACTTC. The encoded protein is CASTPAVGLGEQYF.

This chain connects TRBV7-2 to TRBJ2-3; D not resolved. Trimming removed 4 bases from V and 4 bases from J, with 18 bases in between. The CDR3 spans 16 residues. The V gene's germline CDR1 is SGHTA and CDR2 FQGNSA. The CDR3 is CASSSRLVIVSDTQYF. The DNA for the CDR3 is TGTGCCAGCAGCTCCAGGCTAGTCATTGTCTCAGATACGCAGTATTTT.

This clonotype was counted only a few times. The CDR3 loop is CASGNVYNEQFF. As DNA, the CDR3 is TGCGCCAGCGGAAATGTTTACAATGAGCAGTTCTTC. V and J are TRBV5-1 and TRBJ2-1; no clear D gene. From germline, CDR1 is SGHRS and CDR2 YFSETQ. Trimming left V 7 bases short and J 4 bases short, with 9 bases between. CDR3 length: 12 amino acids. The full variable domain, with the rest looked up from reference TRBV5-1 and TRBJ2-1, is KAGVTQTPRYLIKTRGQQVTLSCSPISGHRSVSWYQQTPGQGLQFLFEYFSETQRNKGNFPGRFSGRQFSNSRSEMNVSTLELGDSALYLCASGNVYNEQFFGPGTRLTVL.